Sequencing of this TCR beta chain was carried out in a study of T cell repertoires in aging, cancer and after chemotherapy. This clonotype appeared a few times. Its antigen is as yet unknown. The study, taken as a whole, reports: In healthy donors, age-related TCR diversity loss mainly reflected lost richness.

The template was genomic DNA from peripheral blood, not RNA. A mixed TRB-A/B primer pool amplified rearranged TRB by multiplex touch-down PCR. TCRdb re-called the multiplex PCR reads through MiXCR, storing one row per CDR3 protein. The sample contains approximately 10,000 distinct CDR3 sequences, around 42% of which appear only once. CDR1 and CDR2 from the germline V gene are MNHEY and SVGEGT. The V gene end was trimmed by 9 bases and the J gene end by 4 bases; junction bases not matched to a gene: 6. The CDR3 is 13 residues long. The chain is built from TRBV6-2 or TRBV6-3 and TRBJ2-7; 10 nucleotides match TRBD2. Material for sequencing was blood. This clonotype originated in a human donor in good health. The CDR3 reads CASLSSGSYEQYF. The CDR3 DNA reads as TGTGCCAGTCTTTCTAGCGGGAGTTACGAGCAGTACTTC.